The source of this T cell receptor beta chain is a study of identical twins. TCRdb re-analysed the 5' RACE reads in MiXCR, keeping a single row per CDR3 protein. The table lists approximately 620,000 distinct CDR3 sequences, under 9% of them singletons. This clonotype was counted many times. CDR3 size: 19 residues. Trimming removed 1 base at V and 0 bases at J, with 18 bases between. Germline V CDR1 and CDR2: MGHRA, YSYEKL. The data also belong to a second study, concerning yellow fever vaccine responses in identical twins.

V usage is TRBV4-1 and J usage is TRBJ2-2; no definite D call. This clonotype was obtained from a woman between 18 and 29 years old in good health. Sample: PBMCs. DNA for the CDR3: TGCGCCAGCAGCCAAGTTCCCCCCAGGCAAGGAGCGAACACCGGGGAGCTGTTTTTT. Encoded protein: CASSQVPPRQGANTGELFF.